One TCR beta chain is described in this entry. Its antigen is undetermined. Unique molecular identifiers were affixed to single, distinct cDNA molecules. TCRdb called the 5' RACE reads again in MiXCR, with one record for every CDR3 protein. The table records more than 90,000 distinct CDR3 sequences, roughly 13% of them present only once. This CDR3 has 14 amino acids. The V gene lost 2 bases and the J gene lost 7 bases, with 12 bases spanning the gap. Germline CDR1 and CDR2: SGHTA and FQGNSA. This sample is part of a study of early T cells in non-severe SARS-CoV-2 infection. Study-wide context: Chains were unpaired, as sequencing was done on bulk RNA from unsorted whole blood.

Findings and caveats of the study: Matching results from VDJdb favored anti-spike CD8 responses, leaving private and CD4 specificities undetected.

The source material was whole blood. The V call is TRBV7-2, the J call TRBJ1-5; D unclear. This receptor was taken from an adult who was a healthcare worker with PCR-confirmed SARS-CoV-2 infection or an uninfected control (not recorded which). The CDR3: CASSLLMGYQPQHF. CDR3 sequence (DNA): TGTGCCAGCAGCTTATTGATGGGGTACCAGCCCCAGCATTTT.